This T cell receptor beta chain was identified in a study of cytomegalovirus exposure and HLA in healthy donors (TCRdb year 2017). In the study overall: In an earlier analysis of approximately 500 of the donors, roughly 300 Gb of sequence data and 117 million unique TCR beta sequences from some 170 million T cells were reported. Genome-wide SNP genotypes for about 65% of the 666 donors were used in a later genetic analysis, which treated that subset as a discovery cohort. In a later analysis, previously published TCR beta repertoires from hundreds of donors were re-analyzed and high-resolution HLA genotyping was added so that TCR occurrence patterns could be studied. To predict cytomegalovirus infection status, the study combined high-throughput TCR immunosequencing, statistical association of individual TCRs with disease status, and machine learning. Donor age, sex, ethnicity and CMV serostatus were collected together with the repertoire data. Roughly 300 gigabases of sequencing data and around 80 million unique TCR sequences made up an early release that covered several hundred HLA-typed donors. Using immunosequencing, the study profiled T cell repertoires from some 670 subjects and related those repertoires to cytomegalovirus serostatus. Across 398 genotyped donors of the cohort, an average of roughly 250,000 unique TCR beta nucleotide sequences per donor were sequenced, and 15% to 20% of those sequences were non-productive. A handful of DR-DQ haplotypes were treated as single units for association and clustering because of strong linkage in the cohort. In the later analysis, no new phenotypic data were used to find candidate immune exposures; instead, reliance was placed on TCR beta sequences and their occurrence across donors. Besides the first cohort of about 730 subjects, a separate validation cohort made up of over 100 different subjects was used. Of the roughly 400 genotyped donors, around 81% fell in the genetic ancestry cluster associated with self-reported Caucasian donors. The aim of the study was to test whether cataloging public T cell receptors could identify signatures of past pathogen exposure. Typing coverage differed by locus: A, B, C, DRB1 and DQB1 were typed in about 629-640 donors, DQA1 in about 500, DPA1 in around 580, and DPB1 in roughly 450. Every repertoire in the discovery cohort had been generated on one and the same sequencing platform. HLA typing included class I and class II loci at four-digit resolution. To decide whether each TCR beta V gene segment behaved as functional or pseudogenic, an earlier analysis of some 600 of the donors relied on high-throughput TCR beta sequencing.

The cohort was made up of 666 healthy bone marrow donors. All cohort members were sampled while nominally healthy, although unrecorded immune exposures were likely present. The donor tested CMV seronegative and was one of the 352 seronegative cohort members. Each donor provided a peripheral blood sample, and peripheral blood mononuclear cells were used for TCR beta sequencing. Genomic DNA was extracted from the blood cell samples with the Qiagen DNeasy Blood Extraction Kit. Regarding this clone: The target of this receptor is not known. The record has no base qualities; no much larger clone is one base away.

Results and caveats for the whole study, not just this receptor: Because HLA typing was missing for some donors at each locus, association tests included only the typed subset. The study gave a list of 150 to 200 TCR beta chains associated with cytomegalovirus. In a later analysis, the rate of TCR association differed among HLA loci, with DRB1 alleles having the most associated TCRs and HLA-C alleles having the fewest. A later analysis associated 15,000 to 20,000 TCR beta sequences with specific HLA alleles at a false discovery rate of 0.05. The presence/absence analyses assumed that sequencing depth was roughly uniform across donors, and that assumption may not be true. It was suggested by the authors that the approach could potentially be generalized to other disease states and immunological phenotypes. Compared with equally common non-associated chains, HLA-associated TCR beta chains in a later analysis were more clonally expanded and had lower generation probabilities. According to a later analysis, most CMV-associated TCR beta chains appeared to be HLA-restricted, and the HLA associations seemed to be driven largely by CMV exposure. CMV serostatus was the only immune exposure information available for the cohort. Some IMGT-functional V segments, including TRBV6-2 and TRBV6-3, could not be told apart with the 87-base-pair reads, so those segments were excluded. In an earlier analysis of about 550 of the donors, most TCR beta V segments were observed in productive rearrangements about 90% or about 30% of the time, broadly matching IMGT annotations. Because counts were too low, about 18 rarely observed V segments, including chromosome 9 orphons, were excluded from the earlier analysis of 500 to 700 of the donors. Cytomegalovirus status was reported to be diagnosed by the classifier with high specificity and sensitivity in both the original and validation cohorts. Most TCR sequences were observed very rarely across donors, whereas some public TCRs were present in many individuals. This cohort had only TCR beta chains sequenced, and the lack of alpha or paired-chain data limited which features could be detected. A later genetic analysis associated a missense DCLRE1C variant with V-gene and J-gene trimming of TCR beta chains, and an independent cohort replicated the association. In vitro tests confirmed that a few of the cytomegalovirus-associated TCR beta chains recognize cytomegalovirus antigens. Compared with the roughly 720-donor mean, donors in an Asian-associated ancestry cluster had fewer N-insertions in productive TCRs, according to a later genetic analysis. A further reported finding was that TCR beta sequences accurately predicted the HLA-A and HLA-B alleles for most subjects in the first cohort. When HLA alleles, especially DR and DQ, strongly co-occurred, attributing TCR associations to individual alleles was difficult. Linkage disequilibrium might explain the correlated functional status among segregating V segments, but an unknown experimental factor could not be ruled out. Several of the top co-occurrence clusters appeared to be linked to parvovirus B19, influenza, CMV and Epstein-Barr virus, according to a later analysis. A cluster of highly shared sequence variants was judged likely to be a technical artifact of the sequencing pipeline.

Library generation was performed with the immunoSEQ multiplex PCR assay. The multiplex PCR relied on a mix of 60 forward primers for TCR Vbeta segments and 13 reverse primers for TCR Jbeta segments. Amplification of the CDR3 region of rearranged TCR beta genes was performed with a multiplex PCR assay on genomic DNA. Amplified TCR beta libraries were sequenced as 87-base-pair reads on the Illumina HiSeq System. In the source study's methods: In a later analysis, roughly 80 million unique TCR beta chains were counted across the 650 to 700 repertoires, and roughly 11 million of these chains were shared by at least two donors. Raw reads were error-corrected and collapsed into unique sequences by a nearest-neighbor algorithm in which closely related sequences were merged to remove PCR and sequencing errors. CDR3 sequences were aligned to IMGT reference sequences to assign V, D and J gene segments. For a sequence to be retained, a match of at least six nucleotides to both a V gene segment and a J gene segment was required. Rearrangements were called productive when the CDR3 lacked stop codons and stayed in frame with V and J; all others were non-productive. CDR3 was defined by IMGT convention, running from the second conserved V-encoded cysteine to the conserved J-encoded phenylalanine. In an earlier analysis of around 540 of the donors, sequences lacking an unambiguous match to a single V gene segment were excluded. In an earlier analysis of 587 of the donors, V segments were called functional above 56.7% productive rearrangements and were called segregating when the between-donor standard deviation exceeded 5%. A statistical classification framework was built for diagnosing cytomegalovirus status from the catalog of TCR beta chain sequences. V and J gene assignment, in a later analysis, came from comparing TCR nucleotide sequences with IMGT/GENE-DB human TR gene sequences. A later analysis assigned CDR3 sequences and most-parsimonious VDJ recombination scenarios with the TCRdist pipeline. A later analysis defined each TCR beta chain by its CDR3 amino acid sequence plus V-gene family, and excluded reads lacking a unique V-gene family. As a way to deal with suspected cross-contamination and a sequencing artifact, a later analysis dropped roughly 600 nucleotide sequences that were highly shared and had low generation probability. In a later analysis, a clonal expansion index was calculated for each public chain from normalized within-repertoire ranks of inferred template counts. Generation probabilities in a later analysis came from a VDJ recombination model fitted to out-of-frame rearrangements, and those results were checked against IGoR. In a later analysis, TCR-TCR, TCR-HLA and TCR-CMV co-occurrence was scored with hypergeometric tests, and a repertoire-size bias correction was applied to TCR pairs. In a later analysis, false discovery rates were estimated by permuting HLA or CMV assignments 20 times. In a later analysis, co-occurring TCRs were grouped using DBSCAN, and TCRdist sequence similarity was added for clustering within HLA-allele-positive subsets. Repertoires with fewer than 30,000 or more than 120,000 public chains, plus five repertoires with anomalous nucleotide sharing, were excluded from co-occurrence clustering. As stored in TCRdb, this immuneACCESS dataset retains in-frame rearrangements with V and J assigned. A fraction of the clones does not appear; measured against another copy, unresolved V genes explain less than half of the discrepancy, and the remainder lacks a known reason. V and J calls and clone size are given by that table; D and trimming were obtained from the DNA. The sample has 150,000 to 200,000 clones on record, about four fifths of them singletons. 1.6% of the sample is taken by the ten largest.

From a lookup of the germline V gene, CDR1 and CDR2 are MNHEY and SVGAGI. Measured from the cysteine to the phenylalanine, the CDR3 is 15 residues long. Left in the record is the CDR3 DNA by itself, 45 bases read in frame from the first base. Trimmed from V: 4 bases; trimmed from J: 7 bases; junction bases lacking a gene match: 6. Sequencing input: PBMCs. The rearrangement joined TRBV6-5 to TRBJ2-1, with 11 middle bases fitting TRBD1. The clonotype originates from a woman aged 45-65 years in good health and CMV-seronegative. The CDR3 reads CASSSPGQGGNEQFF. The DNA is as follows: TGTGCCAGCAGTTCCCCGGGACAGGGGGGAAATGAGCAGTTCTTC.